This TCR beta chain was captured in a study of CD8 T cells in Susac syndrome (dated by TCRdb to about 2019). With respect to the entire study: The study used repertoire sequencing to test whether antigen drove CD8+ T cell activation and differentiation in Susac syndrome. What the work shows at the level of the full study, not this receptor alone: The number of individuals in the TCR sequencing and HLA analysis was recognized as being relatively small.

On this clonotype itself: The antigen this receptor binds is unknown. No base qualities exist here, and no much larger clone lies one base off it.

V lost 4 bases and J lost 10 bases; the stretch between them is 14 bases long. From a lookup of the germline V gene, CDR1 and CDR2 are SNHLY and FYNNEI. Taken from cysteine to phenylalanine, the CDR3 has 13 residues. CDR3 DNA is the only sequence kept; it has 39 bases, read in frame from the first base. High-throughput TCR beta sequencing profiled peripheral blood CD8+ and CD4+ T cells from healthy donors, Susac syndrome patients and multiple sclerosis patients. Healthy donors were age- and sex-matched controls. Bulk CD8+ and CD4+ T cells were purified by magnetic negative isolation, while CD8+ TEMRA cells were enriched using FACS. Blood was collected in EDTA tubes and processed within 24 hours, with PBMCs isolated through density gradient centrifugation. PBMCs destined for TCR sequencing were cryopreserved in liquid nitrogen and later thawed in a 37 °C water bath. The sorted or isolated CD4+, CD8+ and CD8+ TEMRA cells reached a purity of at least 90%.

RNA was extracted using the RNeasy kit, and about 0.5 to 1 ug of the RNA was reverse transcribed with random hexamers. TCR beta CDR3 regions were amplified with the immunoSEQ multiplex PCR assay covering 54 Vbeta and 13 Jbeta segments. PCR amplification bias was corrected by using a synthetic template baseline for primer optimization and computational correction. The paper's data handling went like this. Reads were annotated to V, D and J genes per IMGT and analyzed with immunoSEQ Analyzer, keeping only productive sequences. Clonality was calculated as one minus the Shannon entropy normalized by log2 of the number of productive unique sequences. For each patient and control, public and private clones were evaluated among the 100 most prevalent clones. Susac-specific clones were defined as absent from healthy and MS cohorts, over a thousand published viral clones and other ImmuneACCESS disease sequences. The raw public data were reprocessed by TCRdb itself: fastp quality trimming at Q25, MiXCR clonotype calling, in-frame beta chains only. All rows with the same CDR3 protein become a single entry with the most common DNA and genes. TCRdb, rather than the study authors, made the V and J calls. The sample profile shows fewer than 250,000 distinct CDR3 sequences; approximately 93% of them were found once. The ten largest make up about 0.1% of the sample.

The chain couples TRBV2 to TRBJ1-5; the D gene is perhaps TRBD1, on 5 matching bases. Sequencing was carried out using CD4+ T cells from PBMCs. The receptor comes from a human donor in good health. The nucleotides are TGTGCCAGCAGTGGACAGCTTATCGAACCCCAGCATTTT. Translated, it reads CASSGQLIEPQHF.